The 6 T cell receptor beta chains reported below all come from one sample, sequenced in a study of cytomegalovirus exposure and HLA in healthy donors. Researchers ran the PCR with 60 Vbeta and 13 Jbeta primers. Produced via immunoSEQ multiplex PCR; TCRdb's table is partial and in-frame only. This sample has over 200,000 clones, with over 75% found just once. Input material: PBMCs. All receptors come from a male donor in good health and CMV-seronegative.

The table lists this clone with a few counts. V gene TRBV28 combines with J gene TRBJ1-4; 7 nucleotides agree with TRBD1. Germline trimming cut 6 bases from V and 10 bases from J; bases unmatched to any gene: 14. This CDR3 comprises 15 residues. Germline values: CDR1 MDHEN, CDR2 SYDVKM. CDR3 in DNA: TGTGCCAGCAGCTCAACCGGGACAGCGGCGGGAAAACTGTTTTTT. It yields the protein CASSSTGTAAGKLFF.

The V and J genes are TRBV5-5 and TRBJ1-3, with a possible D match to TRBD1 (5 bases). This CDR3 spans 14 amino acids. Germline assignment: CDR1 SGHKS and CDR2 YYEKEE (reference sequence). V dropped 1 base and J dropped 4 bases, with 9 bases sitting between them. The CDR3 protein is CASSLLGPGNTIYF. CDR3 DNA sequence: TGTGCCAGCAGCTTGTTGGGGCCCGGAAACACCATATATTTT.

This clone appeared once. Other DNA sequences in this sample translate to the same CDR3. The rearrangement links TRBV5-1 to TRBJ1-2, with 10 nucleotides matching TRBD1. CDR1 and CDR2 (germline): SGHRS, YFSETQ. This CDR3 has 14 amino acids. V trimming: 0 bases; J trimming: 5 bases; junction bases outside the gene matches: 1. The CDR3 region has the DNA TGCGCCAGCAGCTTGGGGACAGGGGGATATGGCTACACCTTC. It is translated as CASSLGTGGYGYTF.

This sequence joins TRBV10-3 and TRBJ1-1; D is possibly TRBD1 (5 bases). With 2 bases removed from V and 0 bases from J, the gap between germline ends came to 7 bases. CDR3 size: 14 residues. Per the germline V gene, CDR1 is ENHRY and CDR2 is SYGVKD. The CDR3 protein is CAISERQLNTEAFF. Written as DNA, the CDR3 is TGTGCCATCAGTGAGAGACAGCTGAACACTGAAGCTTTCTTT.

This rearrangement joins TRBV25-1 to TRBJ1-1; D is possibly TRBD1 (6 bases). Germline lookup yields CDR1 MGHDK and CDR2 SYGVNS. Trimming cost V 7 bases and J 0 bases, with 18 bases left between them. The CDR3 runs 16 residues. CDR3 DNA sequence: TGTGCCAGCAAATCGAGGACAGAGACCATGAACACTGAAGCTTTCTTT. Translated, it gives CASKSRTETMNTEAFF.

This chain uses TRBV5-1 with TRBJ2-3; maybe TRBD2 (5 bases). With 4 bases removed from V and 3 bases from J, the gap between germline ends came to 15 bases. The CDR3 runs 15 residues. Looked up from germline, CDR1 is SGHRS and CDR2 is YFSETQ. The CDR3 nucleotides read TGCGCCAGCAGCCGAAACGAGAGGGAGACAGATACGCAGTATTTT. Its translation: CASSRNERETDTQYF.